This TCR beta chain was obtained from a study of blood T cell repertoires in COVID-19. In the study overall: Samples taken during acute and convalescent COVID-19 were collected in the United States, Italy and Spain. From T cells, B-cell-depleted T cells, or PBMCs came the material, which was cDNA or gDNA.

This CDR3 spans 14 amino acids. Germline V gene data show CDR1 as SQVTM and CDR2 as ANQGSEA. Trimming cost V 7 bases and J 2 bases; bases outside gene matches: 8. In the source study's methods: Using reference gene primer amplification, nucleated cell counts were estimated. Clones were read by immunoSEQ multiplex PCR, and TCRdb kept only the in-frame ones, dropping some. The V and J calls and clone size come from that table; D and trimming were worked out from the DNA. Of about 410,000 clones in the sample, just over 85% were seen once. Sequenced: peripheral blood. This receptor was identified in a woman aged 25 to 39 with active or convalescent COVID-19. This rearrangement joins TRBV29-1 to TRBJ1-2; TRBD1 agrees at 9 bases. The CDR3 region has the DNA TGCAGCGGGACGGACAGGGGCGAAAACTATGGCTACACCTTC. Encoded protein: CSGTDRGENYGYTF. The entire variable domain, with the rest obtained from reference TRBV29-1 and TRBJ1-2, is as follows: SAVISQKPSRDICQRGTSLTIQCQVDSQVTMMFWYRQQPGQSLTLIATANQGSEATYESGFVIDKFPISRPNLTFSTLTVSNMSPEDSSIYLCSGTDRGENYGYTFGSGTRLTVV.